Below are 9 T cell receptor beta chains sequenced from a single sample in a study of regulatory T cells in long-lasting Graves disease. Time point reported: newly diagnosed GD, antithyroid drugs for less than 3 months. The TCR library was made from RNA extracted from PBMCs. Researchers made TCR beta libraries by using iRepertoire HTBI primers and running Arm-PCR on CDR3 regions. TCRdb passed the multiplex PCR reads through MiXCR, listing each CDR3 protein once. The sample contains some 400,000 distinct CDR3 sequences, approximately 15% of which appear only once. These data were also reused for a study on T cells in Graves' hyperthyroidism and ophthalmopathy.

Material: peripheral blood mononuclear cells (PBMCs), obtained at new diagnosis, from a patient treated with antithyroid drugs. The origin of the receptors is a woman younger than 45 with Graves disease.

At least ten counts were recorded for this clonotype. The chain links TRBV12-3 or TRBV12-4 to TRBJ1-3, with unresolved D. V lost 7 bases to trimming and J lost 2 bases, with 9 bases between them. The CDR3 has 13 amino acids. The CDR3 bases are TGTGCCAGCACGGGGTTCCCTGGAAACACCATATATTTT. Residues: CASTGFPGNTIYF.

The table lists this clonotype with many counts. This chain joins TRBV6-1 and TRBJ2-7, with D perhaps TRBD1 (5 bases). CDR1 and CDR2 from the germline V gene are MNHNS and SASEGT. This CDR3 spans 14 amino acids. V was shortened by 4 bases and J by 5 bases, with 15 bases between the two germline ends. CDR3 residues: CASSGPAGLHEQYF. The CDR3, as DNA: TGTGCCAGCAGTGGCCCGGCAGGGCTCCACGAGCAGTACTTC.

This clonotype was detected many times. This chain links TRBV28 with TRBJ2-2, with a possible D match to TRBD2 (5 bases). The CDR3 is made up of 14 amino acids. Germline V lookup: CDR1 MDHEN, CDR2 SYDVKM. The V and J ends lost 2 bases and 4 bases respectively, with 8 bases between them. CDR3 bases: TGTGCCAGCAGTTTAAGACTACCCACCGGGGAGCTGTTTTTT. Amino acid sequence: CASSLRLPTGELFF.

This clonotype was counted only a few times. The CDR3 reads CASSLDWWLANTGELFF. Here the CDR3 DNA reads TGTGCCAGCAGTTTAGATTGGTGGCTAGCGAACACCGGGGAGCTGTTTTTT. The chain employs TRBV27 and TRBJ2-2; D is uncertain. Germline V lookup: CDR1 MNHEY, CDR2 SMNVEV (reference sequence). Trimming cost V 2 bases and J 0 bases, with 13 bases left between them. The CDR3 consists of 17 residues.

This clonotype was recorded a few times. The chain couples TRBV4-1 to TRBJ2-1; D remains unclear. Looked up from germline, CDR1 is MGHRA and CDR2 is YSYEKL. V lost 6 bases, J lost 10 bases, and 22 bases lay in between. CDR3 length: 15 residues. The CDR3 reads CASSDLPLVLNEQFF. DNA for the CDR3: TGCGCCAGCAGTGACTTGCCCCTAGTGTTGAACGAGCAGTTCTTC.

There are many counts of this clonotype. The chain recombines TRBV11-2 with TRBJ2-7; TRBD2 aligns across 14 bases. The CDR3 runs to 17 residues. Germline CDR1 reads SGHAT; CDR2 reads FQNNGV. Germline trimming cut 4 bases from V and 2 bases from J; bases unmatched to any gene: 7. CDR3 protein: CASSYYLGLAGAYEQYF. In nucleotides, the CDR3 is TGTGCCAGCAGCTACTATTTGGGACTAGCGGGAGCCTACGAGCAGTACTTC.

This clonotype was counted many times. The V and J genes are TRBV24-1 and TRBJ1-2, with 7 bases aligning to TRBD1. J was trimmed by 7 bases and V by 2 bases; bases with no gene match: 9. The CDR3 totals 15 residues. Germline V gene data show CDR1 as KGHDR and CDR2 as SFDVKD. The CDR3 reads CATSDSSTGLSGYTF. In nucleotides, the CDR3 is TGTGCCACCAGTGATTCCTCGACAGGGCTCAGTGGCTACACCTTC.

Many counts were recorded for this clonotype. CDR3 in DNA: TGTGCCTGGGAGTCGAGGACTAGCGGTTTTTGGGTGCATGAGCAGTTCTTC. This encodes CAWESRTSGFWVHEQFF. The rearrangement uses TRBV30 and TRBJ2-1; TRBD2 aligns across 10 bases. From germline, CDR1 is GTSNPN and CDR2 SVGIG (reference sequence). J gave up 8 bases and V 5 bases, and 18 bases lay outside the gene matches. The CDR3 contains 17 residues.

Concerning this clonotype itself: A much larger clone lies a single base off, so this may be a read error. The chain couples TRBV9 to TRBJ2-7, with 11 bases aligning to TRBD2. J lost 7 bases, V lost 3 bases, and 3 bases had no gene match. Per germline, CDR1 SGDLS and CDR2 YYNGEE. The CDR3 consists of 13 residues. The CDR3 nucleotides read TGTGCCAGCAGCGGACTAGCGGGAAATGAGCAGTACTTC. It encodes CASSGLAGNEQYF.